This T cell receptor (beta chain) was observed in a study of blood T cell repertoires in COVID-19. Study at large: From the United States, Italy and Spain came samples of acute and convalescent COVID-19. PBMCs, B-cell-depleted T cells, or T cells provided the cDNA or gDNA that made up the material.

V gave up 0 bases and J gave up 5 bases, with 7 bases separating them. CDR1 is ENHRY, CDR2 SYGVKD, per germline. This CDR3 contains 13 residues. This clone was seen only once. In the source study's methods: The assay estimated nucleated cells by amplifying reference gene primers. Assay: immunoSEQ multiplex PCR; the TCRdb copy retains only in-frame clones and omits some. Clonal size and the V and J genes are those of that table, whereas D and trimming came from the DNA. Found here are 250,000 to 300,000 clones, 86% of them singletons; the top ten hold around 3.6%. This TCR was recovered from a man younger than 30 with active or convalescent COVID-19. The chain employs TRBV10-3 and TRBJ1-2; D is unresolved. Sequences were obtained from peripheral blood. The CDR3 loop is CAISESREYGYTF. In DNA form, the CDR3 reads TGTGCCATCAGTGAGTCCCGGGAATATGGCTACACCTTC.